Listed below are T cell receptor beta chains from one sample, sequenced in a study of Graves' ophthalmopathy and Graves' hyperthyroidism. TCRdb re-called the multiplex PCR reads through MiXCR, storing one row per CDR3 protein. The table lists 240,000 or so distinct CDR3 sequences, around 50% of them singletons. The sequenced sample was peripheral blood. The receptors originated from an adult man with Graves' ophthalmopathy. Both conserved end residues are part of each CDR3. Fields, in order: V gene, J gene, clone size, CDR3 length, D gene, CDR3 DNA, CDR3 protein. The D gene is left open where the match is weak. Rows may omit the clone size; those that give it use once, few, many or a size class.

V: TRBV7-2; J: TRBJ2-2; size: .; length: 15; D: .; DNA: TGTGCCAGCAGCTTAGTTCGCTTGAACACCGGGGAGCTGTTTTTT; CDR3: CASSLVRLNTGELFF
V: TRBV20-1; J: TRBJ2-2; size: few; length: 15; D: .; DNA: TGCAGTGCTAGAGATGGGGCAGGGGACACCGGGGAGCTGTTTTTT; CDR3: CSARDGAGDTGELFF
V: TRBV7-3; J: TRBJ2-7; size: .; length: 15; D: .; DNA: TGTGCCAGCAGCTCCTCGGGGGGCCGAGCCTACGAGCAGTACTTC; CDR3: CASSSSGGRAYEQYF
V: TRBV13; J: TRBJ1-3; size: .; length: 15; D: .; DNA: TGTGCCAGCAGCCCATACGGGACCGCGGTGGACACCATATATTTT; CDR3: CASSPYGTAVDTIYF
V: TRBV12-3/TRBV12-4; J: TRBJ2-7; size: few; length: 13; D: .; DNA: TGTGCCAGCAGTTTTGGCATAGCCTACGAGCAGTACTTC; CDR3: CASSFGIAYEQYF
V: TRBV7-8; J: TRBJ1-2; size: .; length: 14; D: TRBD1; DNA: TGTGCCAGCAGCCGAACGAGGGGGCACTATGGCTACACCTTC; CDR3: CASSRTRGHYGYTF
V: TRBV4-2; J: TRBJ2-5; size: few; length: 17; D: TRBD2; DNA: TGTGCCAGCAGCCAAGATGTGCTAGCGGGGGGCTGGGAGACCCAGTACTTC; CDR3: CASSQDVLAGGWETQYF
V: TRBV9; J: TRBJ2-7; size: many; length: 13; D: .; DNA: TGTGCCAGCAGCGTAGGGGGCAGCGCCGAGCAGTACTTC; CDR3: CASSVGGSAEQYF
V: TRBV13; J: TRBJ1-1; size: few; length: 15; D: .; DNA: TGTGCCAGCAGTTATACTCAAAGCGTGAACACTGAAGCTTTCTTT; CDR3: CASSYTQSVNTEAFF
V: TRBV6-4; J: TRBJ1-2; size: .; length: 16; D: .; DNA: TGTGCCAGCAGTAGCTTCAGGGCGAGGCTACTTTATGGCTACACCTTC; CDR3: CASSSFRARLLYGYTF
V: TRBV7-2; J: TRBJ2-7; size: few; length: 16; D: .; DNA: TGTGCCAGCAGCTTAGCAGGGGGGCAGCAAACCTACGAGCAGTACTTC; CDR3: CASSLAGGQQTYEQYF
V: TRBV7-2; J: TRBJ2-2; size: .; length: 19; D: TRBD2; DNA: TGTGCCAGCAGCTCCCGGTGGACTAGCGGGGGGTCCAACACCGGGGAGCTGTTTTTT; CDR3: CASSSRWTSGGSNTGELFF
V: TRBV27; J: TRBJ2-7; size: many; length: 12; D: .; DNA: TGTGCCAGCAGTTTTCTTCGTGGTGAGCAGTACTTC; CDR3: CASSFLRGEQYF
V: TRBV14; J: TRBJ1-5; size: .; length: 13; D: .; DNA: TGTGCCAGCAGCCAATCAGGGAGTCAGCCCCAGCATTTT; CDR3: CASSQSGSQPQHF
V: TRBV20-1; J: TRBJ2-7; size: .; length: 14; D: .; DNA: TGCAGTGCTAGAGACTTGAATCGAGCCGGCGAGCAGTACTTC; CDR3: CSARDLNRAGEQYF
V: TRBV7-8; J: TRBJ1-4; size: .; length: 15; D: .; DNA: TGTGCCAGCAGTCGAACAGAGGGAGGTAATGAAAAACTGTTTTTT; CDR3: CASSRTEGGNEKLFF
V: TRBV9; J: TRBJ2-5; size: .; length: 14; D: TRBD1; DNA: TGTGCCAGCAGCGTAGCAGGGGGCCCAGAGACCCAGTACTTC; CDR3: CASSVAGGPETQYF
V: TRBV6-6; J: TRBJ2-6; size: .; length: 15; D: .; DNA: TGTGCCATAAGGGACACGGCTGCTGGGGCCAACGTCCTGACTTTC; CDR3: CAIRDTAAGANVLTF
V: TRBV19; J: TRBJ2-7; size: .; length: 12; D: TRBD1; DNA: TGTGCCACTTCGGACAGGGAATACGAGCAGTACTTC; CDR3: CATSDREYEQYF
V: TRBV5-4; J: TRBJ2-5; size: .; length: 14; D: .; DNA: TGTGCCAGCAGCTTGGGGGGGGGCGCGGAGACCCAGTACTTC; CDR3: CASSLGGGAETQYF
V: TRBV20-1; J: TRBJ2-7; size: .; length: 19; D: TRBD2; DNA: TGCAGTGCTAGAGCTACCGGGACTAGCGGGAGTCGGTTCTCCTACGAGCAGTACTTC; CDR3: CSARATGTSGSRFSYEQYF
V: TRBV7-9; J: TRBJ1-5; size: once; length: 16; D: TRBD1; DNA: TGTGCCAGCAGCTTAGATCCAGGGACAGGAAATCAGCCCCAGCATTTT; CDR3: CASSLDPGTGNQPQHF
V: TRBV7-8; J: TRBJ2-7; size: .; length: 14; D: TRBD1; DNA: TGTGCCAGCATCTCCGGGACAGGGCCATACGAGCAGTACTTC; CDR3: CASISGTGPYEQYF
V: TRBV5-8; J: TRBJ2-7; size: .; length: 16; D: TRBD1; DNA: TGTGCCAGCAGCTTATGGGGGACAGGGAGCCGGTACGAGCAGTACTTC; CDR3: CASSLWGTGSRYEQYF
V: TRBV7-9; J: TRBJ1-2; size: many; length: 13; D: TRBD1; DNA: TGTGCCAGCAGCTTCCAGGGGGCGATCGGCTACACCTTC; CDR3: CASSFQGAIGYTF
V: TRBV2; J: TRBJ1-5; size: .; length: 15; D: TRBD1; DNA: TGTGCCAGCAGTGCCGACAGGGAGGGCAGTCAGCCCCAGCATTTT; CDR3: CASSADREGSQPQHF
V: TRBV28; J: TRBJ2-7; size: .; length: 14; D: .; DNA: TGTGCCAGCAGTCCCCTAGGGACCGCCTACGAGCAGTACTTC; CDR3: CASSPLGTAYEQYF
V: TRBV7-2; J: TRBJ1-5; size: .; length: 14; D: .; DNA: TGTGCCAGCAGCCCTCAACCGGGGGGGGAGCCCCAGCATTTT; CDR3: CASSPQPGGEPQHF
V: TRBV7-6; J: TRBJ1-1; size: few; length: 14; D: .; DNA: TGTGCCAGCAAGAAATGGTCTTCGGACACTGAAGCTTTCTTT; CDR3: CASKKWSSDTEAFF
V: TRBV20-1; J: TRBJ1-5; size: .; length: 14; D: .; DNA: TGCAGTGCTCTAGACGGTGGGAGCAATCAGCCCCAGCATTTT; CDR3: CSALDGGSNQPQHF
V: TRBV5-1; J: TRBJ1-5; size: .; length: 12; D: .; DNA: TGCGCCAGGGCAGGGGGCAATCAGCCCCAGCATTTT; CDR3: CARAGGNQPQHF
V: TRBV24-1; J: TRBJ2-5; size: many; length: 16; D: TRBD1; DNA: TGTGCCACCAGTGAACATGAGGGGACAGAACGTGAGACCCAGTACTTC; CDR3: CATSEHEGTERETQYF
V: TRBV6-5; J: TRBJ2-2; size: few; length: 13; D: .; DNA: TGTGCCAGCAGTCCCGACTTCGGCGGGGAGCTGTTTTTT; CDR3: CASSPDFGGELFF
V: TRBV2; J: TRBJ2-7; size: .; length: 13; D: .; DNA: TGTGCCAGCAGTGCCGGGACCAACTACGAGCAGTACTTC; CDR3: CASSAGTNYEQYF
V: TRBV7-2; J: TRBJ1-6; size: once; length: 9; D: .; DNA: TGTGCCAGCAGCGTCGGACTCCACTTT; CDR3: CASSVGLHF
V: TRBV10-2; J: TRBJ2-5; size: many; length: 14; D: .; DNA: TGCGCCAGCAGTGACCAGGGGCCCCGGGAGACCCAGTACTTC; CDR3: CASSDQGPRETQYF
V: TRBV10-3; J: TRBJ2-5; size: once; length: 15; D: TRBD2; DNA: TGTGCCATCAGTGAGCCTAGCGGGAGTCAAGAGACCCAGTACTTC; CDR3: CAISEPSGSQETQYF
V: TRBV25-1; J: TRBJ2-7; size: .; length: 15; D: .; DNA: TGTGCCAGCAGTGAGCGGTTGGGGTACTCCTACGAGCAGTACTTC; CDR3: CASSERLGYSYEQYF
V: TRBV7-6; J: TRBJ1-6; size: .; length: 16; D: .; DNA: TGTGCCAGCAGCCAGTACGGGGATGTGTATAATTCACCCCTCCACTTT; CDR3: CASSQYGDVYNSPLHF
V: TRBV20-1; J: TRBJ2-5; size: .; length: 16; D: TRBD2; DNA: TGCAGTGCTAGAGATGTTAGCGGGAGGGCCGAAGAGACCCAGTACTTC; CDR3: CSARDVSGRAEETQYF
V: TRBV2; J: TRBJ1-6; size: .; length: 17; D: .; DNA: TGTGCCAGCAGTGAAGTTGGGGGGCGCCGTCGGCATTCACCCCTCCACTTT; CDR3: CASSEVGGRRRHSPLHF
V: TRBV24-1; J: TRBJ1-2; size: many; length: 14; D: .; DNA: TGTGCCACCAGTGGAATCGGACAAAACTATGGCTACACCTTC; CDR3: CATSGIGQNYGYTF
V: TRBV5-1; J: TRBJ1-1; size: .; length: 15; D: TRBD1; DNA: TGCGCCAGCAGCTCGGACAGGGGTTTGAACACTGAAGCTTTCTTT; CDR3: CASSSDRGLNTEAFF
V: TRBV20-1; J: TRBJ1-6; size: .; length: 15; D: TRBD1; DNA: TGCAGTGCTAGAGACCCCGGACAGGGTGATTCACCCCTCCACTTT; CDR3: CSARDPGQGDSPLHF
V: TRBV20-1; J: TRBJ1-5; size: .; length: 13; D: .; DNA: TGCAGTGCTACCACAGGGAGGGAGCAGCCCCAGCATTTT; CDR3: CSATTGREQPQHF
V: TRBV9; J: TRBJ1-6; size: few; length: 14; D: TRBD1; DNA: TGTGCCAGCAGCCCCGGACAGGAGAATTCACCCCTCCACTTT; CDR3: CASSPGQENSPLHF
V: TRBV7-9; J: TRBJ2-5; size: .; length: 18; D: TRBD2; DNA: TGCGCCAGCAGCCCCCAGGGACTAGCGGGAGTTGGACAAGAGACCCAGTACTTC; CDR3: CASSPQGLAGVGQETQYF
V: TRBV7-8; J: TRBJ2-7; size: .; length: 17; D: TRBD2; DNA: TGTGCCAGCAGCGCTCCCTCTGGGAGGGCGAGCTCCTACGAGCAGTACTTC; CDR3: CASSAPSGRASSYEQYF
V: TRBV5-1; J: TRBJ2-7; size: .; length: 14; D: .; DNA: TGCGCCAGCAGAGCCGTCCCCAACTCCTACGAGCAGTACTTC; CDR3: CASRAVPNSYEQYF
V: TRBV19; J: TRBJ2-5; size: .; length: 15; D: TRBD1; DNA: TGTGCCAGTAGGGGTTGGACAGGGGGCCAGGAGACCCAGTACTTC; CDR3: CASRGWTGGQETQYF
V: TRBV29-1; J: TRBJ1-2; size: many; length: 12; D: .; DNA: TGCAGCGTGGCTAACGGTCCCTATGGCTACACCTTC; CDR3: CSVANGPYGYTF
V: TRBV7-2; J: TRBJ2-5; size: .; length: 13; D: .; DNA: TGTGCCAGCAGCTTATGGGGCCGGGAGACCCAGTACTTC; CDR3: CASSLWGRETQYF
V: TRBV11-2; J: TRBJ1-2; size: once; length: 17; D: .; DNA: TGTGCCAGCAGCTTAGGCCAGGGTATTAAGGATGACTATGGCTACACCTTC; CDR3: CASSLGQGIKDDYGYTF
V: TRBV20-1; J: TRBJ2-7; size: few; length: 15; D: .; DNA: TGCAGTGCTAGAGATGAGCGGGCCAGCTCCTACGAGCAGTACTTC; CDR3: CSARDERASSYEQYF
V: TRBV5-1; J: TRBJ2-1; size: .; length: 17; D: .; DNA: TGCGCCAGCAGCTTTCGGCCAATGGGGGAGGAGCACAATGAGCAGTTCTTC; CDR3: CASSFRPMGEEHNEQFF